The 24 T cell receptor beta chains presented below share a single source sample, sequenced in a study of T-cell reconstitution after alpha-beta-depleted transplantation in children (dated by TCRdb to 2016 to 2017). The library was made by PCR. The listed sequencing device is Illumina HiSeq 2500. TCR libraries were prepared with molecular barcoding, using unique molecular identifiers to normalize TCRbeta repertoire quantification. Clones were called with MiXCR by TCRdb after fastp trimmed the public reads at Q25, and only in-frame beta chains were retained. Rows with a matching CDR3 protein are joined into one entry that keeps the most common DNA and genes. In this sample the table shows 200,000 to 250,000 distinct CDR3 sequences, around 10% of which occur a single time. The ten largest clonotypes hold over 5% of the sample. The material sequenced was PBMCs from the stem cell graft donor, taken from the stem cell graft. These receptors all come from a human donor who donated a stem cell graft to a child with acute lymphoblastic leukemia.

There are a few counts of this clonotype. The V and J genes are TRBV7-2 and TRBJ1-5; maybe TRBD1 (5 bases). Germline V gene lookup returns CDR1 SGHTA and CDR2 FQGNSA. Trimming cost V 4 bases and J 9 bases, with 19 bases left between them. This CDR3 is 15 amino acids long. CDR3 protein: CASSYLGQVGGPQHF. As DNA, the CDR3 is TGTGCCAGCAGCTACCTGGGTCAGGTCGGGGGGCCCCAGCATTTT.

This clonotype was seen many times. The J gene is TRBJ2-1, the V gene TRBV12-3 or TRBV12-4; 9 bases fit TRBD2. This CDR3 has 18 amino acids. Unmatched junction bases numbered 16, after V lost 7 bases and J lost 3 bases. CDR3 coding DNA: TGTGCCAGCAATCCACGGTTGTCTTCTAGCGGGGACTACAATGAGCAGTTCTTC. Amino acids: CASNPRLSSSGDYNEQFF.

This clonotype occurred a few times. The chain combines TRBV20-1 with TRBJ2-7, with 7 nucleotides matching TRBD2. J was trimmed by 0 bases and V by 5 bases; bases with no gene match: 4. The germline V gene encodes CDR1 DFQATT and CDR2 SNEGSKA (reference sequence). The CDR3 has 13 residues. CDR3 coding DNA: TGCAGTGCTGGGGGGGGGAGCTCCTACGAGCAGTACTTC. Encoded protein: CSAGGGSSYEQYF.

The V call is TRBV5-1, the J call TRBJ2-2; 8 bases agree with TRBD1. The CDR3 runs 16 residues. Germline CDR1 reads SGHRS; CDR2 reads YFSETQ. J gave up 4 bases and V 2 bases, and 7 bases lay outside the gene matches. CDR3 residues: CASSLMFTGGTGELFF. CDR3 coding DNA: TGCGCCAGCAGCTTAATGTTTACAGGGGGCACCGGGGAGCTGTTTTTT.

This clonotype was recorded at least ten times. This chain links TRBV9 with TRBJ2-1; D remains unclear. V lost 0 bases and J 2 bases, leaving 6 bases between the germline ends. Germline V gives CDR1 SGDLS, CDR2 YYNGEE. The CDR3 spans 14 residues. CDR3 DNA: TGTGCCAGCAGCGTAGCTCCGACCTACAATGAGCAGTTCTTC. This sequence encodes CASSVAPTYNEQFF. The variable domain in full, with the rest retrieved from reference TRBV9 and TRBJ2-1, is DSGVTQTPKHLITATGQRVTLRCSPRSGDLSVYWYQQSLDQGLQFLIQYYNGEERAKGNILERFSAQQFPDLHSELNLSSLELGDSALYFCASSVAPTYNEQFFGPGTRLTVL.

CDR3 in DNA: TGTGCCAGCAGCCAGGGAACAGGGGAGGGAGTTGAAAAACTGTTTTTT. Protein product: CASSQGTGEGVEKLFF. This chain connects TRBV4-2 to TRBJ1-4; 7 bases agree with TRBD1. The CDR3 totals 16 residues. CDR1 and CDR2 (germline): LGHNA, YNFKEQ. With V trimmed by 3 bases and J by 7 bases, 11 bases remained unmatched.

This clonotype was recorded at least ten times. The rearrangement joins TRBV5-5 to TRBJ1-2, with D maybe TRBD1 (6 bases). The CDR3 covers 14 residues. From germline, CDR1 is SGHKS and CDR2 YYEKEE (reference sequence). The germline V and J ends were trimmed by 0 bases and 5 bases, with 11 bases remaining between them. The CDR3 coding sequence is TGTGCCAGCAGCTTGGCTGTACAGGGTTATGGCTACACCTTC. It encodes CASSLAVQGYGYTF.

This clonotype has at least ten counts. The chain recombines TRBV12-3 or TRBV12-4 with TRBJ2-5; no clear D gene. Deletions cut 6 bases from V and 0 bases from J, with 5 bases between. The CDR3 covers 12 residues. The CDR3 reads CASRQDQETQYF. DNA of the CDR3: TGTGCCAGCAGACAAGACCAAGAGACCCAGTACTTC.

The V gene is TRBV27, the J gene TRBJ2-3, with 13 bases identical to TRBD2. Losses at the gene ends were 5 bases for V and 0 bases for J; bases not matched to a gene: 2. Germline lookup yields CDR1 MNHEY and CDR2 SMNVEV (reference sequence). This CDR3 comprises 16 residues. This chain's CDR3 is CASSGLAGVSTDTQYF. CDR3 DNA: TGTGCCAGCAGTGGACTAGCGGGGGTTAGCACAGATACGCAGTATTTT.

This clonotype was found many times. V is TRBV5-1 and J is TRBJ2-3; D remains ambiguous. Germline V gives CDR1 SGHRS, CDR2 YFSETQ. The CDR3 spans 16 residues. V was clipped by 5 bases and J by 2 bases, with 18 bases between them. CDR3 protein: CASSPYGRQYTDTQYF. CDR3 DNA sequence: TGCGCCAGCAGTCCTTATGGGCGTCAGTACACAGATACGCAGTATTTT.

CDR3 coding DNA: TGCGCCAGCAGCCCCCGTTCCGGCCTCGTTGCAGCTTTCTTT. It specifies CASSPRSGLVAAFF. V usage is TRBV5-1 and J usage is TRBJ1-1; D remains ambiguous. V lost 4 bases to trimming and J lost 10 bases, with 20 bases between them. The CDR3 totals 14 residues. CDR1 is SGHRS and CDR2 is YFSETQ in the germline V gene. Looking up the rest from reference TRBV5-1 and TRBJ1-1 gives the full variable domain: KAGVTQTPRYLIKTRGQQVTLSCSPISGHRSVSWYQQTPGQGLQFLFEYFSETQRNKGNFPGRFSGRQFSNSRSEMNVSTLELGDSALYLCASSPRSGLVAAFFGQGTRLTVV.

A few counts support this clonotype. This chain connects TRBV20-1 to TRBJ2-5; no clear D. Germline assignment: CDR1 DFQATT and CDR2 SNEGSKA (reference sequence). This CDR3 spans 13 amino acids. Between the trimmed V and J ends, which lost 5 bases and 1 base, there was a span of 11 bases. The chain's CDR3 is CSARLGSQETQYF. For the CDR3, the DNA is TGCAGTGCTCGCCTGGGTAGCCAAGAGACCCAGTACTTC.

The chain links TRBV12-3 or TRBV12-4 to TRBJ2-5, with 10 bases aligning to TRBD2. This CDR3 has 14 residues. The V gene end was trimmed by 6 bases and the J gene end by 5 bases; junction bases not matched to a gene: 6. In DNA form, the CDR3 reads TGTGCCAGCAGCTCCAGCGGGGGGGGTGAGACCCAGTACTTC. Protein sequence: CASSSSGGGETQYF.

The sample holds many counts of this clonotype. CDR3 nucleotides: TGTGCCAGCAGACAGCGAGAGGAGCAGTTCTTC. Translation: CASRQREEQFF. The rearrangement links TRBV3-1 to TRBJ2-1; no firm D call. Germline V gives CDR1 LGHDT, CDR2 YNNKEL (reference sequence). Trimming pared 6 bases from V and 10 bases from J, leaving 10 bases between. This CDR3 is built from 11 residues.

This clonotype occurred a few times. CDR3 sequence: CASTPLHVYSNQPQHF. The CDR3 DNA is TGTGCCAGCACACCTCTACACGTTTATAGCAATCAGCCCCAGCATTTT. The chain joins TRBV19 to TRBJ1-5; no firm D call. The CDR3 has 16 amino acids. CDR1 LNHDA and CDR2 SQIVND come from the germline V gene (reference sequence). The germline V and J ends were trimmed by 9 bases and 0 bases, with 18 bases remaining between them.

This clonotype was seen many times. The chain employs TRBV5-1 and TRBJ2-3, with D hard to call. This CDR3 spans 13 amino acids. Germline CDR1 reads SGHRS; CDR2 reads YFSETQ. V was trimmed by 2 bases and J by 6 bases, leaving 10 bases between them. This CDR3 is CASSFEFRDTQYF. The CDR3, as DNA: TGCGCCAGCAGCTTTGAGTTTCGGGATACGCAGTATTTT.

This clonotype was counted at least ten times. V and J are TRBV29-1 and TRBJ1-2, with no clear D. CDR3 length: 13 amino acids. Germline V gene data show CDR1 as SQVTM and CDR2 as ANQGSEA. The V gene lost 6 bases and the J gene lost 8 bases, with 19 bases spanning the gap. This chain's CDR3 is CSVVLTVIEGYTF. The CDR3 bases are TGCAGCGTAGTCTTAACAGTTATCGAGGGCTACACCTTC. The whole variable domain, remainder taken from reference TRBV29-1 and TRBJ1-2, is SAVISQKPSRDICQRGTSLTIQCQVDSQVTMMFWYRQQPGQSLTLIATANQGSEATYESGFVIDKFPISRPNLTFSTLTVSNMSPEDSSIYLCSVVLTVIEGYTFGSGTRLTVV.

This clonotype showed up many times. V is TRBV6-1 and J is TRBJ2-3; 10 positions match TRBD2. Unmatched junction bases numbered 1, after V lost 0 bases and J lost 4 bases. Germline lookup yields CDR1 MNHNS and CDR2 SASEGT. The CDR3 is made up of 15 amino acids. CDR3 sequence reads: CASSEALAGADTQYF. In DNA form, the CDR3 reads TGTGCCAGCAGTGAAGCGCTAGCGGGGGCAGATACGCAGTATTTT.

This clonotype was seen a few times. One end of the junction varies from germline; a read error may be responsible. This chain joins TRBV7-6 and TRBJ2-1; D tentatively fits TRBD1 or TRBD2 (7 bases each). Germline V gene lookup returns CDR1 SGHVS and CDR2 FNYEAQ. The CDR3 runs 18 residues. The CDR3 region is CVSSLGRGGFDRGGEQFF. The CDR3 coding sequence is TGTGTCAGCAGCTTAGGTCGAGGGGGCTTCGATAGGGGGGGTGAGCAGTTCTTC.

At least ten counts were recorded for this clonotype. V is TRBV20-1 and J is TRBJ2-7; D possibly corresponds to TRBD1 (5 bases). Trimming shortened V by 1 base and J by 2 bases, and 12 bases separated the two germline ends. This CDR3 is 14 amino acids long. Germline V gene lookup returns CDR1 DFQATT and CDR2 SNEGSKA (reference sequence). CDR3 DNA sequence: TGCAGTGCTAGAGTAGGGGAAGGAACCTACGAGCAGTACTTC. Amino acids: CSARVGEGTYEQYF.

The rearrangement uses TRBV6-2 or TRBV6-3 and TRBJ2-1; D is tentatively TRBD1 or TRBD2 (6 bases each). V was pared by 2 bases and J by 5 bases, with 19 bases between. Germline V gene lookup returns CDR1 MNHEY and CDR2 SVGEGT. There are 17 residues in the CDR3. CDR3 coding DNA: TGTGCCAGCAGTTACCCCTTCTATTGGGGGGCCGACAATGAGCAGTTCTTC. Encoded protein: CASSYPFYWGADNEQFF.

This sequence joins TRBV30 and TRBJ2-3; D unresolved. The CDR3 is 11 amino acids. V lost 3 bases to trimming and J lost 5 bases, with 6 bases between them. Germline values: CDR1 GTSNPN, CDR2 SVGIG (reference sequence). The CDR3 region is CAWSFQDTQYF. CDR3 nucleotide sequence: TGTGCCTGGAGCTTTCAAGATACGCAGTATTTT.

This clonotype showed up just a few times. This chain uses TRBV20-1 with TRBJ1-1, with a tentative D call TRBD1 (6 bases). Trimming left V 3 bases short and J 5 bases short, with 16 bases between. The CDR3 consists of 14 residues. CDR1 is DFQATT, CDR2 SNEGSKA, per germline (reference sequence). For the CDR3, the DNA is TGCAGTGCTAGCCCCCGTCAGGGGTTTACTGAAGCTTTCTTT. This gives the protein CSASPRQGFTEAFF.

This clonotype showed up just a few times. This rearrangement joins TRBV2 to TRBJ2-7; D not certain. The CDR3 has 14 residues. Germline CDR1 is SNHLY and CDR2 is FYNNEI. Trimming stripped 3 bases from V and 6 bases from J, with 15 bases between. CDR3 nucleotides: TGTGCCAGCAGTGATAACCGCCCGGGTTCCGAGCAGTACTTC. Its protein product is CASSDNRPGSEQYF.